Presented here are 10 T cell receptor beta chains from one specimen sequenced in a study of tumor-infiltrating lymphocytes in primary liver carcinoma. Starting material of 500 to 600 ng total RNA yielded TCR beta cDNA via a constant-region primer. Three rounds of nested multiplex PCR with slightly modified ARM-PCR produced TCR beta libraries. PCR rounds one and two used TRBV1-TRBV30 forward primers with a C-beta reverse primer for roughly 10 cycles each. TCRdb redid the calling of the multiplex PCR reads with MiXCR, one entry per CDR3 protein. The table includes some 30,000 distinct CDR3 sequences, around 71% detected once. For each extraction, RNA and DNA were obtained together from approximately 20-30 mg of unsorted bulk tissue. Material for sequencing was liver tumor tissue from sampling region 3. Subset here: tumor region T3, left-lateral pole. These receptors originate from a woman in her twenties or thirties with primary liver carcinoma and hepatitis B virus infection.

Regarding this clonotype: One base away lies a much larger clone, so this may be a sequencing read error. The genes are TRBV9 and TRBJ2-3; 11 bases are a match to TRBD2. Germline lookup yields CDR1 SGDLS and CDR2 YYNGEE. CDR3 length: 15 residues. The CDR3 region has the DNA TGTGCCAGCAGCGGCGGGACTAGCGGCACAGATATGCAGTATTTT. Residues: CASSGGTSGTDMQYF.

A word on this clonotype: The junction and the germline gene differ at one end; a read error may be behind it. The genes are TRBV6-2 or TRBV6-3 and TRBJ2-2; TRBD2 is a possible D gene (5 bases). Germline values: CDR1 MNHEY, CDR2 SVGEGT. This CDR3 spans 12 amino acids. The CDR3 bases are TGTGGCGGATTGACGCCGGCCGGGAAGCTGTTTTTT. Residues: CGGLTPAGKLFF.

The chain uses TRBV11-2 and TRBJ1-5; 9 bases are shared with TRBD1. From germline, CDR1 is SGHAT and CDR2 FQNNGV. V was pared by 1 base and J by 10 bases, with 5 bases of the junction left unmatched. This CDR3 spans 14 amino acids. The CDR3 protein is CASSLGTGVRPQHF. CDR3 bases: TGTGCCAGCAGCTTAGGGACAGGGGTTCGACCCCAGCATTTT.

On this clonotype itself: A junction end diverges from the germline sequence, so it may reflect a read error. The chain uses TRBV11-2 and TRBJ1-6; D remains unclear. CDR3 length: 13 amino acids. The germline V gene has CDR1 SGHAT and CDR2 FQNNGV. In nucleotides, the CDR3 is TGTGCCAACAGCTTTGTAATGAATTCACCCCTCCGCTTT. This encodes CANSFVMNSPLRF.

V is TRBV29-1 and J is TRBJ1-4; D call uncertain. The CDR3 sequence is 14 residues long. The V end lost 1 base, the J end lost 7 bases, and 13 bases lay between the germline ends. Germline CDR1 and CDR2: SQVTM and ANQGSEA. CDR3 loop: CSVEGSRRGEKLFF. The DNA for the CDR3 is TGCAGCGTTGAAGGTAGCAGGAGAGGTGAAAAACTGTTTTTT.

The J gene is TRBJ1-1, the V gene TRBV11-2; 12 nucleotides line up with TRBD1. Germline lookup yields CDR1 SGHAT and CDR2 FQNNGV. The trim removed 5 bases at V and 3 bases at J, leaving 19 bases unmatched. The CDR3 sequence is 20 residues long. This CDR3 is CASSARDRGRKRQSDTEAFF. The CDR3 bases are TGTGCCAGCAGCGCTCGGGACAGGGGGCGCAAGAGGCAGAGTGACACTGAAGCTTTCTTT.

In this sample, this clonotype turned up many times. V usage is TRBV24-1 and J usage is TRBJ2-1; TRBD1 matches 7 bases. The CDR3 spans 15 residues. CDR1 is KGHDR and CDR2 is SFDVKD in the germline V gene. The trim removed 5 bases at V and 4 bases at J, leaving 7 bases unmatched. The CDR3 sequence is CATSAEKGAYNEQFF. CDR3 nucleotide sequence: TGTGCCACCAGTGCCGAAAAGGGGGCATACAATGAGCAGTTCTTC.

The count of this clonotype is one. The final CDR3 position lacks the conserved phenylalanine or tryptophan, pointing to a likely read error. The chain combines TRBV11-1 with TRBJ2-7; D remains unclear. The V gene lost 2 bases and the J gene lost 3 bases, with 8 bases spanning the gap. The CDR3 is 13 residues long. Germline V CDR1 and CDR2: SGHAT, FQDESV (reference sequence). CDR3 nucleotide sequence: TGTGCCAGCAGCTTACCTGAAAACTACGAGCAGTACATC. This translates into CASSLPENYEQYI.

Comment on this clonotype: This CDR3 is missing its conserved last phenylalanine or tryptophan, likely due to a read error. The limits of the CDR3 on the DNA are not certain, so only TCRdb's listed CDR3 is given. This chain uses TRBV11-3 with TRBJ2-1; the D call TRBD2 from the table was never checked on the DNA. The CDR3 region is 13 residues in length, termini included. Germline V lookup: CDR1 SGHNT, CDR2 YENEEA. The CDR3 is CANSLDGSNEQFI.

Points on this clonotype: One junction end disagrees with the germline gene, perhaps due to a read error. The chain combines TRBV29-1 with TRBJ2-2; 9 nucleotides match TRBD2. This CDR3 is built from 14 residues. CDR1 and CDR2 from the germline V gene are SQVTM and ANQGSEA. The DNA of the CDR3 is TGCAGCATTGAAGGGACTAGCCGGACCGGGGAGCTGATTTTT. It specifies CSIEGTSRTGELIF.